One and the same sample provided the 5 T cell receptor beta chains below, sequenced in a study of OX40 agonist ivuxolimab in advanced cancers. The library relied on the immunoSEQ multiplex PCR assay. TCRdb took this table from immuneACCESS and kept in-frame rearrangements with V and J called. Such tables lack part of the clones; where checked against another copy, unresolved V genes explain under half of the gap, and the rest is unexplained. Here the sample has tens of thousands of clones; more than 75% occur a single time. The ten largest clones take up 0.38% of the sample. Here the sequenced sample was CD4+ or CD8+ T cells sorted from blood, taken in a trial of the OX40 agonist ivuxolimab. These receptors were obtained from an adult with an advanced solid tumor such as melanoma, head and neck, liver or kidney cancer.

This chain uses TRBV6-6 with TRBJ1-1; D possibly corresponds to TRBD1 (5 bases). Trimming left V 8 bases short and J 4 bases short, with 20 bases between. The CDR3 runs to 15 residues. Germline-derived CDR1 and CDR2 are MNHNY and SVGAGI (reference sequence). In nucleotides, the CDR3 is TGTGCCAGCTTTGGGGTCGCAGGGCCTCTCACTGAAGCTTTCTTT. This translates into CASFGVAGPLTEAFF.

This clone was seen only a few times. This chain joins TRBV25-1 and TRBJ2-5, with a weak D call TRBD1 (7 bases). Germline loops: CDR1 MGHDK, CDR2 SYGVNS. The CDR3 covers 17 residues. Trimming left V 0 bases short and J 4 bases short, with 18 bases between. The CDR3 sequence: CASSEYKYGQGGETQYF. The DNA of the CDR3 is TGTGCCAGCAGTGAATATAAGTATGGGCAGGGGGGAGAGACCCAGTACTTC.

This chain connects TRBV18 to TRBJ2-2; unclear D gene. V was pared by 3 bases and J by 1 base, with 6 bases between. The CDR3 runs to 14 residues. CDR1 KGHSH and CDR2 LQKENI come from the germline V gene. The CDR3 is CASSPVLNTGELFF. In DNA, the CDR3 is TGTGCCAGCTCACCTGTCCTGAACACCGGGGAGCTGTTTTTT.

This clone showed up just once. V gene TRBV5-1 combines with J gene TRBJ2-5; the D gene could be TRBD1 or TRBD2 (6 bases each). This CDR3 spans 14 amino acids. V was pared by 0 bases and J by 1 base, with 7 bases between. Germline V gene sequence: CDR1 SGHRS, CDR2 YFSETQ. The CDR3, as DNA: TGCGCCAGCAGCTTGGCGGGGGCCCAAGAGACCCAGTACTTC. As protein: CASSLAGAQETQYF.

This clone was observed once. The genes are TRBV5-4 and TRBJ2-1; 14 bases line up with TRBD2. After removal of 4 bases from V and 9 bases from J, the junction contained 9 bases not matched to a gene. Germline V gives CDR1 SGHNT, CDR2 YYREEE (reference sequence). The CDR3 has 16 residues. CDR3 sequence: CASSPVGTSGGVEQFF. The CDR3 DNA reads TGTGCCAGCAGCCCCGTCGGGACTAGCGGGGGTGTTGAGCAGTTCTTC.